Shown below are 11 T cell receptor beta chains from a single sample sequenced in a study of metastatic and nonmetastatic thyroid tumors (TCRdb year 2020). Before undergoing thyroid surgery, none of the patients had been given any kind of treatment. Library preparation employed PCR. Sequencing was carried out with an Illumina HiSeq 4000. In-frame beta chains were kept once TCRdb had trimmed the public reads at Q25 with fastp and called clones with MiXCR. The sample includes about 23,000 clones, with roughly a quarter observed a single time. The ten largest clones represent 5.4% of the sample. Material: tumor tissue. These receptors originate from a female donor with papillary thyroid cancer or a benign thyroid nodule (not recorded which). Some clones in this sample may be carry-over from other donors' samples.

The chain links TRBV27 to TRBJ2-2, with D hard to call. The CDR3 runs to 13 residues. Germline V gene sequence: CDR1 MNHEY, CDR2 SMNVEV (reference sequence). V lost 4 bases, J lost 5 bases, and 8 bases lay in between. The CDR3 nucleotides read TGTGCCAGCAGTTCCCTGTGGACCGGGGAGCTGTTTTTT. Amino acid sequence: CASSSLWTGELFF.

At least ten counts were recorded for this clone. The V call is TRBV18, the J call TRBJ1-3; TRBD1 matches 7 bases. Trimming removed 8 bases from V and 1 base from J; junction bases left unmatched: 11. There are 16 residues in the CDR3. CDR1 is KGHSH, CDR2 LQKENI, per germline. The CDR3 loop reads CASGPRQGLSGNTIYF. The CDR3 nucleotides are TGTGCCAGCGGCCCTCGACAGGGTTTATCTGGAAACACCATATATTTT. The full variable domain, with the rest looked up from reference TRBV18 and TRBJ1-3, is NAGVMQNPRHLVRRRGQEARLRCSPMKGHSHVYWYRQLPEEGLKFMVYLQKENIIDESGMPKERFSAEFPKEGPSILRIQQVVRGDSAAYFCASGPRQGLSGNTIYFGEGSWLTVV.

This clone occurred many times. This rearrangement joins TRBV29-1 to TRBJ2-7; the match to TRBD2 covers 16 bases. V lost 4 bases, J lost 7 bases, and 7 bases stayed unmatched. CDR1 SQVTM and CDR2 ANQGSEA come from the germline V gene. The CDR3 sequence is 15 residues long. The CDR3 nucleotides are TGCAGCGTTGCCTCGGGACTAGCGGGGGGGCGTGAGCAGTACTTC. Its protein is CSVASGLAGGREQYF.

This clone was seen at least ten times. The chain has TRBV5-6 and TRBJ1-2, with D possibly being TRBD1 (6 bases). Trimming cost V 4 bases and J 6 bases, with 13 bases left between them. In germline, CDR1 is SGHDT, CDR2 YYEEEE. The length of the CDR3 is 13 residues. The chain's CDR3 is CASSRNYRDGYTF. CDR3 DNA sequence: TGTGCCAGCAGCCGCAATTACAGGGATGGCTACACCTTC.

This clone is categorized as medium-sized (0.01 to 0.1%). The chain uses TRBV18 and TRBJ2-7; D perhaps matches TRBD1 (6 bases). The CDR3 sequence is 14 residues long. From germline, CDR1 is KGHSH and CDR2 LQKENI. V gave up 4 bases and J gave up 2 bases, with 12 bases separating them. The CDR3 loop is CASSQGRGAYEQYF. CDR3 coding DNA: TGTGCCAGCTCACAGGGCAGGGGAGCCTACGAGCAGTACTTC.

The table lists this clone with many counts. This could be a read error, since a much larger clone is one nucleotide away. Other nucleotide sequences from this sample produce the same CDR3. This sequence joins TRBV4-1 and TRBJ1-6; 9 bases line up with TRBD1. Germline CDR1 and CDR2: MGHRA and YSYEKL. With V trimmed by 0 bases and J by 12 bases, 6 bases remained unmatched. The CDR3 loop spans 15 amino acids. The CDR3 spells CASSQDVGQGRPLHF. Written as DNA, the CDR3 is TGCGCCAGCAGCCAAGATGTGGGACAGGGCAGACCCCTCCACTTT.

This clone was seen only once. Distinct nucleotide sequences in the sample also encode this CDR3. The chain links TRBV5-6 to TRBJ2-7, with no clear D. This CDR3 comprises 16 residues. Germline-derived CDR1 and CDR2 are SGHDT and YYEEEE. The germline V and J ends were trimmed by 1 base and 4 bases, with 18 bases remaining between them. In DNA, the CDR3 is TGTGCCAGCAGCTTGCTCCAGGCACGTCCTACATACGAGCAGTACTTC. This encodes CASSLLQARPTYEQYF. Full variable domain (outside the CDR3, taken from reference TRBV5-6 and TRBJ2-7): DAGVTQSPTHLIKTRGQQVTLRCSPKSGHDTVSWYQQALGQGPQFIFQYYEEEERQRGNFPDRFSGHQFPNYSSELNVNALLLGDSALYLCASSLLQARPTYEQYFGPGTRLTVT.

This clone was seen a few times. The V gene is TRBV28, the J gene TRBJ2-2, with D tentatively TRBD1 (6 bases). Germline CDR1 is MDHEN and CDR2 is SYDVKM. The V gene lost 7 bases and the J gene lost 8 bases, with 17 bases spanning the gap. The CDR3 has 14 residues. CDR3 sequence reads: CASILYRVGGELFF. The CDR3 region has the DNA TGTGCCAGCATCCTTTACAGGGTTGGGGGGGAGCTGTTTTTT.

This clone was detected ten times or more. The chain links TRBV7-8 to TRBJ1-6; D may be TRBD1 (6 bases). CDR1 and CDR2 (germline): SGHVS, FQNEAQ. The CDR3 is 14 residues long. V was cut by 1 base and J by 10 bases, with 11 bases left in between. The CDR3 loop is CASSLDRDQSPLHF. DNA for the CDR3: TGTGCCAGCAGCTTAGACAGGGATCAATCACCCCTCCACTTT.

This clone appeared many times. The chain carries TRBV12-3 or TRBV12-4 and TRBJ2-2, with D tentatively TRBD1 or TRBD2 (6 bases each). V was trimmed by 2 bases and J by 5 bases, leaving 12 bases between them. CDR3 length equals 15 residues. CDR3 amino acids: CASSLFRGGTGELFF. The CDR3 DNA reads TGTGCCAGCAGTTTATTCAGGGGAGGAACCGGGGAGCTGTTTTTT.

This clone appeared many times. J is TRBJ2-5 and V is TRBV3-1; 8 bases are shared with TRBD2. CDR1 LGHDT and CDR2 YNNKEL come from the germline V gene (reference sequence). This CDR3 region has 16 residues. With V trimmed by 4 bases and J by 5 bases, 12 bases remained unmatched. The CDR3 reads CASSRFSGAGGETQYF. The DNA for the CDR3 is TGTGCCAGCAGCCGATTTAGCGGGGCCGGGGGGGAGACCCAGTACTTC.